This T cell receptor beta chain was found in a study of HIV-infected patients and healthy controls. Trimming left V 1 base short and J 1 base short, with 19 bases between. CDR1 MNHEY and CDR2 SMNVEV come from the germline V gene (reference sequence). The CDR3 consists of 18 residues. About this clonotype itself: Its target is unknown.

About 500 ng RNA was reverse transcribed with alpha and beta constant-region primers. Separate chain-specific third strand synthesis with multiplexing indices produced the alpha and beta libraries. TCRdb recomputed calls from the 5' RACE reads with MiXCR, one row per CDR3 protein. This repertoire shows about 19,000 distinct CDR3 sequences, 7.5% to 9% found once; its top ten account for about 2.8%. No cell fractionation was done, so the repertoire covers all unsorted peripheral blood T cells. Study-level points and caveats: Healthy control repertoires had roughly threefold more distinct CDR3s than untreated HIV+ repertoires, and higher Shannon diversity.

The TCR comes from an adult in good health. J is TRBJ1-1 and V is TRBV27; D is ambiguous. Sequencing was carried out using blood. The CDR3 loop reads CASSLYRWQSIENTEAFF. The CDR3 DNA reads TGTGCCAGCAGTTTATATCGTTGGCAGTCTATTGAGAACACTGAAGCTTTCTTT.